The present T cell receptor (beta chain) was sequenced within a study of shared clonotypes between healthy human individuals (dated by TCRdb to 2020 to 2022). In terms of the full investigation: Two women and three men aged 18 to 49 years were included in the cohort. Per donor, leukapheresis produced somewhere between about 0.9 and 9 billion PBMCs. For each donor, CD4 naive and CD4 memory were each run on three plates, CD8 naive on two plates, and CD8 memory on one plate. Blood TCR repertoires of a handful of healthy adults were deeply sequenced to estimate repertoire size and the extent of clonotype sharing between individuals. To increase sequencing depth and limit assay-specific biases, different laboratories used diverse techniques to prepare libraries and sequence TCR repertoires.

The CDR3 covers 14 residues, taking in both the cysteine and the phenylalanine. Only CDR3 DNA remains: 42 bases, in frame from the first base. V lost 6 bases and J lost 7 bases; the stretch between them is 14 bases long. In the germline V gene, CDR1 corresponds to SGDLS and CDR2 to YYNGEE. A remark on this clone: The antigen it binds to is not known. One base away there is no much larger clone; base qualities are not given.

The research as a whole found: Rarefaction of sorted-subset datasets indicated incomplete sequencing despite the large sequencing depth. Pairwise subsampling led to the expectation that sequencing depth would affect the degree of clonotype sharing among donors. Compared with non-shared clonotypes, clonotypes shared by all four sorted-subset donors had higher generation probabilities. Sampling was limited to blood, and TCR repertoires in tissue likely differ from TCR repertoires in blood. Sharing across several donors was observed for approximately 5% of naive CD4, about 4% of naive CD8, 2.3% of memory CD4, and around 0.4% of memory CD8 clonotypes. Because the study included a small number of donors, the genetic and exposure-history diversity represented was limited. Naive subsets generally had larger estimated clonotype richness than memory subsets did.

The donors were healthy, HIV-negative adults who had no recently reported acute infections or vaccinations. Only Caucasian adults living in Nashville, Tennessee, USA were represented among the donors. CD4+ T cells were enriched by magnetic negative selection, after which naive cells were positively selected on CD45RA and the negative fraction was taken as the memory subset. After blood collection by leukapheresis, PBMCs were isolated using Ficoll-Histopaque density gradient centrifugation and then cryopreserved in the vapor phase of liquid nitrogen. Analytical flow cytometry was used to check the purity and quantity of every magnetically sorted T cell population. From each sorted fraction, genomic DNA was isolated and quantified by UV absorbance on a Nanodrop 2000c. Using the deep immunoSEQ assay, TCR CDR3 regions were amplified from genomic DNA by multiplex PCR. Extracted genomic DNA from each cell subset was spread evenly across all wells of several immunoSEQ 96-well plates, with each plate serving as a replicate. Each replicate PCR for sorted subsets received around 0.2 ug genomic DNA, equal to some 32,000 T cell genomes. Purified libraries were quantified with a Qubit 3.0 fluorometer, sized on a Bioanalyzer 2100, and re-quantified with the KAPA Library Quantification kit. A separate single-read 150-cycle Illumina NextSeq 550 flow cell was used to sequence each immunoSEQ 96-well plate. Per the original workflow: The immunoSEQ output contained only junctional sequences without quality scores, so filtering could not match that applied to full-length reads. Sequences were annotated with PyIR, a Python wrapper for IgBLAST v1.9, using IMGT germline references to assign V/J genes and CDR3. Any read was removed if the V/J assignment was weak (E-value above 1e-6), the CDR3 was missing, or the read contained stop codons, out-of-frame junctions, or ambiguous translated residues. A V3J clonotype was defined by an identical inferred V gene, J gene, and CDR3 amino acid sequence. Percentage overlap between repertoires was calculated by dividing the number of shared unique clonotypes by the size of the smaller repertoire. Repertoire richness was assessed with RTK rarefaction, the Chao1 estimator, and Recon v2.1 estimates of unobserved clonotypes. Generation probabilities for all TCRbeta clonotypes obtained by the gDNA method from a few donors were computed using OLGA. TCRdb took this table from immuneACCESS and kept in-frame rearrangements with V and J called. Such tables lack part of the clones; where checked against another copy, unresolved V genes explain under half of the gap, and the rest is unexplained. Clonal size and the V and J genes are those of that table, whereas D and trimming came from the DNA. Across this sample there are about 1 million clones, with about 77% seen only once. Roughly 1.5% of the sample comes from the top ten.

This sequence originates from a man younger than 35 in good health. Sequencing input: memory CD4+ T cells sorted from blood. The cell subset or site label, read with the paper, signifies: CD45RA-negative fraction. The chain is encoded by TRBV9 joined to TRBJ1-6, with the D gene uncertain. Here the CDR3 is given as CASNGPPPNSPLHF. The bases read TGTGCCAGCAACGGGCCCCCTCCGAATTCACCCCTCCACTTT.